Below are 27 T cell receptor beta chains sequenced from a single sample in a study of shared clonotypes between healthy human individuals. Repertoires were generated with immunoSEQ multiplex PCR, while TCRdb's copy carries only in-frame clones and drops some. The sample lists millions of clones; approximately 95% were seen once. Specimen: naive CD4+ T cells from PBMCs. The subset was: CD45RA+ positively selected. The receptor source for this set is a man aged 18 to 29 in good health. Some clones in this sample may be carry-over from other donors' samples.

As concerns this clone: This sample includes further DNA sequences coding for the same CDR3. Here the CDR3 reads CASSVSNQPQHF. The CDR3, as DNA: TGTGCCAGCAGCGTTAGCAATCAGCCCCAGCATTTT. V is TRBV7-2 and J is TRBJ1-5; no definite D call. V was trimmed by 5 bases and J by 0 bases, leaving 2 bases between them. The CDR3 length is 12 residues. The germline gives CDR1 SGHTA, CDR2 FQGNSA.

In its sample, this clone was seen a few times. V gene TRBV6-5 combines with J gene TRBJ1-5, with D tentatively TRBD1 (6 bases). Germline V CDR1 and CDR2: MNHEY, SVGAGI. The CDR3 extends over 14 amino acids. V gave up 5 bases and J gave up 4 bases, with 12 bases separating them. In DNA, the CDR3 is TGTGCCAGCAGTCACGACAGGAGAAATCAGCCCCAGCATTTT. Residues: CASSHDRRNQPQHF.

A remark on this clone: The sample contains more than one DNA sequence encoding this CDR3. The V call is TRBV30, the J call TRBJ2-2; no reliable D call. Germline V gives CDR1 GTSNPN, CDR2 SVGIG (reference sequence). Trimming shortened V by 3 bases and J by 2 bases, and 1 base separated the two germline ends. The CDR3 consists of 11 residues. DNA of the CDR3: TGTGCCTGGAGAAACACCGGGGAGCTGTTTTTT. Residues: CAWRNTGELFF.

The gene calls are TRBV7-8 and TRBJ2-1, with D perhaps TRBD1 (6 bases). The length of the CDR3 is 15 residues. Trimming took off 4 bases at V and 1 base at J, with 11 bases between the two ends. Germline V gene lookup returns CDR1 SGHVS and CDR2 FQNEAQ. The DNA for the CDR3 is TGTGCCAGCAGCTCGAGAGGACAGTCCTACAATGAGCAGTTCTTC. This sequence encodes CASSSRGQSYNEQFF.

Points on this clone: Relative to the germline gene, one junction end is altered; a read error may explain this. The chain is built from TRBV5-4 and TRBJ2-7; 10 nucleotides line up with TRBD1. This CDR3 comprises 13 residues. Germline V gene data show CDR1 as SGHNT and CDR2 as YYREEE (reference sequence). CDR3 nucleotide sequence: TGTGCCAGCAGCTTCCGGGACAGGGGCGTCCAGCACTTC. It encodes CASSFRDRGVQHF. Supplemented by reference TRBV5-4 and TRBJ2-7, the full variable domain reads ETGVTQSPTHLIKTRGQQVTLRCSSQSGHNTVSWYQQALGQGPQFIFQYYREEENGRGNFPPRFSGLQFPNYSSELNVNALELDDSALYLCASSFRDRGVQHFGPGTRLTVT.

The chain employs TRBV19 and TRBJ2-7; D is perhaps TRBD2 (6 bases). The CDR3 has 15 amino acids. Germline values: CDR1 LNHDA, CDR2 SQIVND (reference sequence). Between the trimmed V and J ends, which lost 8 bases and 6 bases, there was a span of 23 bases. The CDR3 DNA reads TGTGCCAGTGGAGGGGTCGGGGACCGGGCGCCCGAGCAGTACTTC. Translating gives CASGGVGDRAPEQYF.

The chain is built from TRBV11-2 and TRBJ2-7; D is possibly TRBD1 (5 bases). Germline CDR1 reads SGHAT; CDR2 reads FQNNGV. V lost 0 bases and J lost 4, with 13 bases in between. This CDR3 has 15 amino acids. This CDR3 reads CASSLDRALLYEQYF. CDR3 in DNA: TGTGCCAGCAGCTTAGACAGGGCCTTGCTGTACGAGCAGTACTTC.

The chain recombines TRBV2 with TRBJ1-5, with a weak D call TRBD1 (5 bases). This CDR3 comprises 16 residues. CDR1 and CDR2 from the germline V gene are SNHLY and FYNNEI. Deletions cut 3 bases from V and 5 bases from J, with 17 bases between. CDR3 sequence (DNA): TGTGCCAGCAGTGACTTCCGGGGCCCAGTTTATCAGCCCCAGCATTTT. Protein product: CASSDFRGPVYQPQHF.

This chain joins TRBV14 and TRBJ1-2; D is unresolved. The CDR3 contains 15 residues. With 1 base removed from V and 4 bases from J, the gap between germline ends came to 13 bases. Germline CDR1 SGHDN, CDR2 FVKESK. This chain's CDR3 is CASSQGSLKSYGYTF. The CDR3, as DNA: TGTGCCAGCAGCCAAGGGTCCCTTAAGAGCTATGGCTACACCTTC.

The chain employs TRBV21-1 and TRBJ1-5; the table's TRBD1 call for D was not verified on the DNA. TRBV21-1 is termed a pseudogene. The CDR3 contains 16 residues. The CDR3 protein is CASSKALQNSNQPQHF. CDR3 in DNA: TGTGCCAGCAGCAAAGCGTTACAGAATAGCAATCAGCCCCAGCATTTT.

This chain uses TRBV10-2 with TRBJ2-3; 9 bases are shared with TRBD2. The CDR3 has 16 residues. V trimming: 6 bases; J trimming: 1 base; junction bases outside the gene matches: 8. Germline CDR1 and CDR2: WSHSY and SAAADI. CDR3 DNA: TGCGCCAGCAGGCCGGGTTCTAGCGGGGGCACAGATACGCAGTATTTT. It codes for CASRPGSSGGTDTQYF.

The chain recombines TRBV19 with TRBJ2-5, with D tentatively TRBD2 (5 bases). The germline CDR1 and CDR2 sequences are LNHDA and SQIVND (reference sequence). There are 14 residues in the CDR3. The V and J ends lost 6 bases and 5 bases respectively, with 16 bases between them. The CDR3 bases are TGTGCCAGTAGAGGGAGAGGGCTCGGGGAGACCCAGTACTTC. Encoded protein: CASRGRGLGETQYF. Supplemented by reference TRBV19 and TRBJ2-5, the full variable domain reads DGGITQSPKYLFRKEGQNVTLSCEQNLNHDAMYWYRQDPGQGLRLIYYSQIVNDFQKGDIAEGYSVSREKKESFPLTVTSAQKNPTAFYLCASRGRGLGETQYFGPGTRLLVL.

The genes are TRBV5-1 and TRBJ2-1; 8 positions match TRBD1. The J segment lost 8 bases and the V segment lost 0 bases, leaving 4 bases of the junction unmatched. CDR1 is SGHRS and CDR2 is YFSETQ in the germline V gene. This CDR3 is 14 amino acids long. Here the CDR3 DNA reads TGCGCCAGCAGCTTGGACAGGGGGGAGGATGAGCAGTTCTTC. Amino acid sequence: CASSLDRGEDEQFF.

As regards this clone: This CDR3 is also generated by other DNA sequences in the sample. For the CDR3, the DNA is TGTGCCACCAGTTCCCAGGGGAACACTGAAGCTTTCTTT. This gives the protein CATSSQGNTEAFF. The rearrangement links TRBV15 to TRBJ1-1, with D possibly matching TRBD1 (5 bases). Trimming took off 6 bases at V and 1 base at J, with 9 bases between the two ends. The germline CDR1 and CDR2 sequences are LNHNV and YYDKDF (reference sequence). This CDR3 has 13 residues.

The rearrangement links TRBV28 to TRBJ2-7; D uncertain. V was trimmed by 5 bases and J by 2 bases, leaving 16 bases between them. Germline V gene data show CDR1 as MDHEN and CDR2 as SYDVKM. The CDR3 contains 15 residues. The CDR3 here is CASSLGNSLTYEQYF. The CDR3 DNA reads TGTGCCAGCAGTCTTGGAAACAGCCTAACCTACGAGCAGTACTTC.

In the case of this clone: The sample contains more than one DNA sequence encoding this CDR3. The chain couples TRBV6-6 to TRBJ2-1; the D is unclear. CDR3 length: 13 amino acids. Trimming took 4 bases from V and 0 from J, leaving 4 bases between them. CDR1 is MNHNY and CDR2 is SVGAGI in the germline V gene (reference sequence). CDR3 nucleotides: TGTGCCAGCAGTTTTGACTCCTACAATGAGCAGTTCTTC. This gives the protein CASSFDSYNEQFF.

This sequence joins TRBV7-2 and TRBJ2-3; D perhaps matches TRBD2 (5 bases). The V and J ends lost 3 bases and 6 bases respectively, with 16 bases between them. CDR1 is SGHTA and CDR2 is FQGNSA in the germline V gene. The CDR3 has 15 residues. The CDR3 is CASSFNQGRGDTQYF. For the CDR3, the DNA is TGTGCCAGCAGCTTTAATCAAGGTAGAGGGGATACGCAGTATTTT.

The chain uses TRBV18 and TRBJ2-1; D perhaps matches TRBD1 (5 bases). Trimming removed 4 bases from V and 5 bases from J, with 12 bases in between. CDR3 size: 14 residues. Germline values: CDR1 KGHSH, CDR2 LQKENI. The CDR3 DNA follows: TGTGCCAGCTCACTCTTAGGACACAACAATGAGCAGTTCTTC. It encodes CASSLLGHNNEQFF.

The rearrangement joins TRBV2 to TRBJ1-4; D unclear. Trimming took off 5 bases at V and 7 bases at J, with 17 bases between the two ends. This CDR3 has 15 amino acids. Looked up from germline, CDR1 is SNHLY and CDR2 is FYNNEI. In nucleotides, the CDR3 is TGTGCCAGCAGTCCGCCGGCGGCGTACCCTGAAAAACTGTTTTTT. Its translation is CASSPPAAYPEKLFF.

J is TRBJ2-2 and V is TRBV5-1; D remains unclear. Deletions cut 1 base from V and 3 bases from J, with 10 bases between. This CDR3 has 15 residues. Germline CDR1 is SGHRS and CDR2 is YFSETQ. DNA of the CDR3: TGCGCCAGCAGCTTGCCCTCATTCGACACCGGGGAGCTGTTTTTT. Translation: CASSLPSFDTGELFF.

This clone was seen only a few times. The chain employs TRBV9 and TRBJ1-3; D is unclear. CDR3 length equals 15 residues. With 1 base removed from V and 3 bases from J, the gap between germline ends came to 11 bases. CDR1 SGDLS and CDR2 YYNGEE come from the germline V gene. CDR3 sequence (DNA): TGTGCCAGCAGCGTATTACCCCACAGTGGAAACACCATATATTTT. Translating gives CASSVLPHSGNTIYF.

V and J are TRBV7-2 and TRBJ2-1; possible D gene TRBD2, 7 bases. Trimming took 10 bases from V and 4 from J, leaving 20 bases between them. The CDR3 runs 15 residues. Germline loops: CDR1 SGHTA, CDR2 FQGNSA. The CDR3 coding sequence is TGTGCCACAGGGACCTCGAGGGGGGGTTACAATGAGCAGTTCTTC. Encoded protein: CATGTSRGGYNEQFF.

The chain recombines TRBV5-1 with TRBJ1-2; D ambiguous. Germline CDR1 is SGHRS and CDR2 is YFSETQ. The CDR3 consists of 13 residues. V was cut by 5 bases and J by 0 bases, with 8 bases left in between. CDR3 sequence: CASSRGSNYGYTF. DNA for the CDR3: TGCGCCAGCAGTCGGGGTTCTAACTATGGCTACACCTTC. Full variable domain (missing parts from reference TRBV5-1 and TRBJ1-2): KAGVTQTPRYLIKTRGQQVTLSCSPISGHRSVSWYQQTPGQGLQFLFEYFSETQRNKGNFPGRFSGRQFSNSRSEMNVSTLELGDSALYLCASSRGSNYGYTFGSGTRLTVV.

This clone was found a few times. The chain is built from TRBV7-6 and TRBJ2-2; 9 nucleotides match TRBD2. The trim removed 5 bases at V and 4 bases at J, leaving 11 bases unmatched. The CDR3 is 17 residues long. The germline gives CDR1 SGHVS, CDR2 FNYEAQ. As DNA, the CDR3 is TGTGCCAGCAGCGACCGGGGGACTAGCACTCGCACCGGGGAGCTGTTTTTT. Residues: CASSDRGTSTRTGELFF.

The V call is TRBV7-9, the J call TRBJ2-7; TRBD1 aligns across 12 bases. The CDR3 spans 15 residues. The germline V gene has CDR1 SEHNR and CDR2 FQNEAQ (reference sequence). The ends lost 1 base at V and 4 bases at J; junction bases unmatched: 2. CDR3 region: CASSLVGQGAYEQYF. The CDR3 nucleotides are TGTGCCAGCAGCTTAGTGGGACAGGGGGCTTACGAGCAGTACTTC.

The chain combines TRBV5-8 with TRBJ1-4; D is uncertain. The V gene's germline CDR1 is SGHTS and CDR2 YDEGEE. This CDR3 is 12 amino acids long. Deletions cut 1 base from V and 7 bases from J, with 5 bases between. This CDR3 reads CASSLIREKLFF. DNA for the CDR3: TGTGCCAGCAGCTTGATTCGTGAAAAACTGTTTTTT.

This clone was observed a single time. This sequence joins TRBV28 and TRBJ2-2; 10 nucleotides agree with TRBD2. Germline V lookup: CDR1 MDHEN, CDR2 SYDVKM. J lost 12 bases, V lost 5 bases, and 12 bases had no gene match. The CDR3 totals 15 residues. The CDR3 spells CASSPIRASGSKLFF. The CDR3 coding sequence is TGTGCCAGCAGTCCCATTCGGGCTAGCGGGAGTAAGCTGTTTTTT.